This TCR beta chain was profiled in a study of shared clonotypes between healthy human individuals. Study-wide points: The represented genetic and exposure-history diversity was limited by the small number of donors. Relative to their counterparts shared across all four donors, non-shared clonotypes exhibited diminished generation probabilities.

Germline V lookup: CDR1 LNHDA, CDR2 SQIVND (reference sequence). Unmatched junction bases numbered 15, after V lost 7 bases and J lost 0 bases. The CDR3 consists of 19 residues. For this clone: The target antigen is unknown.

Naive CD8 populations comprised CD45RO-negative cells positively selected for CCR7, excluding terminally differentiated effector memory CD45RA+ cells. Generated by immunoSEQ multiplex PCR, the TCRdb table keeps only in-frame clones and is missing some. The sample records about 2.1 million clones, around 93% being singletons. V and J are TRBV19 and TRBJ1-3; 10 nucleotides line up with TRBD1. Sequencing was done on a sample of naive CD8+ T cells from PBMCs. The receptor was isolated from a man in his late teens or twenties in good health. Some clones in this sample may be carry-over from other donors' samples. The CDR3 coding sequence is TGTGCCAGTATGTCCCTGCCGGGACAGGGGCCACACTCTGGAAACACCATATATTTT. This encodes CASMSLPGQGPHSGNTIYF.